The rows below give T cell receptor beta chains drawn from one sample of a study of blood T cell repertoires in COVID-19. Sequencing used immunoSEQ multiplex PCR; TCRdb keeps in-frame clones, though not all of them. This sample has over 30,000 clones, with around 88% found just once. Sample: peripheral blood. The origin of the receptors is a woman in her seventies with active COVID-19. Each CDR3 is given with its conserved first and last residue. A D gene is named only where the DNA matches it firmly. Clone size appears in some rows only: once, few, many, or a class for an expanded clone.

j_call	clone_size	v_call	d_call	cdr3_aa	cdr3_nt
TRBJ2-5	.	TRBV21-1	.	CASSKTTSGGFGETQYF	TGTGCCAGCAGCAAAACAACTAGCGGGGGGTTTGGGGAGACCCAGTACTTC
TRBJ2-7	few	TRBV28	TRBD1	CASSRGQARHEQYF	TGTGCCAGCAGTAGGGGACAGGCCCGGCACGAGCAGTACTTC
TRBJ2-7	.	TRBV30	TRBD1	CAWISRDRTFGEQYF	TGTGCCTGGATATCCCGGGACAGAACGTTTGGAGAGCAGTACTTC
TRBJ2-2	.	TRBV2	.	CASSPLASGELFF	TGTGCCAGCAGCCCCCTGGCCTCCGGGGAGCTGTTTTTT
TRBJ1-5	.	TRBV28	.	CASRTGFGTSSNQPQHF	TGTGCCAGCCGGACGGGGTTTGGGACATCTAGCAATCAGCCCCAGCATTTT
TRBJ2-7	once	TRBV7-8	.	CASSLARDSSYEQYF	TGTGCCAGCAGCTTAGCGCGAGACTCCTCCTACGAGCAGTACTTC
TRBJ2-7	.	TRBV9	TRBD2	CASSVGPSGLSYEQYF	TGTGCCAGCAGCGTAGGCCCTAGCGGACTCTCCTACGAGCAGTACTTC
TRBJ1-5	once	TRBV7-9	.	CASSLGIGGNQPQHF	TGTGCCAGCAGCTTAGGCATTGGGGGGAACCAGCCCCAGCATTTT
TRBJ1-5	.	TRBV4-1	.	CASSQGPGVSNQPQHF	TGCGCCAGCAGCCAGGGGCCAGGGGTCAGCAATCAGCCCCAGCATTTT
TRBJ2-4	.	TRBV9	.	CASSVEYGDDSKNIQYF	TGTGCCAGCAGCGTAGAGTACGGGGATGATAGTAAAAACATTCAGTACTTC
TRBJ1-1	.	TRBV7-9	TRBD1	CASSPWTGLYQAFF	TGTGCCAGCAGCCCCTGGACAGGGCTTTATCAAGCTTTCTTT
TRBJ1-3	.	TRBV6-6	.	CASYESTGNTIYF	TGTGCCAGCTACGAGAGCACTGGAAACACCATATATTTT
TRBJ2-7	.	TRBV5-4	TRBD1	CASSPRGDRVFREQYF	TGTGCCAGCAGCCCCCGAGGGGACAGGGTATTTCGCGAGCAGTACTTC
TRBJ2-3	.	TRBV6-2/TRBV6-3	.	CASSSQGTQYF	TGTGCCAGCAGTTCGCAGGGAACGCAGTATTTT
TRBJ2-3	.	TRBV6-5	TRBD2	CASSLGGDSTDTQYF	TGTGCCAGCAGTCTCGGGGGGGATAGCACAGATACGCAGTATTTT
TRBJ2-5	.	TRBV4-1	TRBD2	CASSQGLAGGNTFQETQYF	TGCGCCAGCAGCCAAGGACTAGCGGGGGGAAACACGTTCCAAGAGACCCAGTACTTC
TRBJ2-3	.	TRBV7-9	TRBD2	CASSRTSGGPDTQYF	TGTGCCAGCAGCCGTACTAGCGGGGGGCCGGATACGCAGTATTTT
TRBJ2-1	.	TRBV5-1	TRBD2	CASSLVGLAGQSSYNEQFF	TGCGCCAGCAGCTTGGTGGGACTAGCGGGCCAGAGCTCCTACAATGAGCAGTTCTTC
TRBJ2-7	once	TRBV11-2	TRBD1	CASSSGQGFYEQYF	TGTGCCAGCAGCTCGGGACAGGGGTTCTACGAGCAGTACTTC
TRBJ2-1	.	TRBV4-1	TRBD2	CASSEAGGGYNEQFF	TGCGCCAGCTCGGAAGCGGGGGGGGGCTACAATGAGCAGTTCTTC
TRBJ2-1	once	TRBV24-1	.	CATSDIRGSSYNEQFF	TGTGCCACCAGTGACATACGGGGGAGCTCCTACAATGAGCAGTTCTTC
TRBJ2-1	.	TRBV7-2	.	CASTLRDSAGEQFF	TGTGCCAGCACCCTCAGAGATTCAGCAGGTGAGCAGTTCTTC
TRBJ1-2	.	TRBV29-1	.	CSVGVNYGYTF	TGCAGCGTTGGAGTTAACTATGGCTACACCTTC
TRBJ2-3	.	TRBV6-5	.	CASSQREDTQYF	TGTGCCAGCAGCCAACGGGAGGATACGCAGTATTTT
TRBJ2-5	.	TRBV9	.	CASSPLGASGQETQYF	TGTGCCAGCAGCCCGCTGGGGGCTAGCGGACAAGAGACCCAGTACTTC
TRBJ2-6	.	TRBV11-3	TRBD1	CASSPDRGLSGANVLTF	TGTGCCAGCAGCCCCGACAGGGGTCTCTCTGGGGCCAACGTCCTGACTTTC
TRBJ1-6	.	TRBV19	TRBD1	CASSPQGANSPLHF	TGTGCCAGTAGCCCACAGGGGGCTAATTCACCCCTCCACTTT
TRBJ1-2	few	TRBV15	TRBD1	CATSRDRNYGYTF	TGTGCCACCAGCAGGGACAGGAACTATGGCTACACCTTC
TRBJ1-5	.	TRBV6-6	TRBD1	CASSRTGVWEPQHF	TGTGCCAGCAGTAGAACAGGGGTCTGGGAGCCCCAGCATTTT
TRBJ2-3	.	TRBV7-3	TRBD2	CASSPGLGGTDTQYF	TGTGCCAGCAGCCCGGGACTAGGCGGAACAGATACGCAGTATTTT
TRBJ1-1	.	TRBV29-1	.	CSVDGVGNTEAFF	TGCAGCGTTGACGGGGTAGGGAACACTGAAGCTTTCTTT
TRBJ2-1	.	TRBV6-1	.	CASSEFSYNEQFF	TGTGCCAGCAGTGAATTTAGCTACAATGAGCAGTTCTTC
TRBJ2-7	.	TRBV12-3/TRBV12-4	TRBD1	CASSQGGEEYF	TGTGCCAGCAGTCAAGGGGGCGAGGAGTACTTC
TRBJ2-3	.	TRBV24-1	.	CATSDRGSSDTQYF	TGTGCCACCAGTGACAGGGGTTCCTCAGATACGCAGTATTTT
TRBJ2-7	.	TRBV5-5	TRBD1	CASSSGTGALRGNEQYF	TGTGCCAGCAGCTCCGGGACAGGGGCCCTCCGGGGGAACGAGCAGTACTTC
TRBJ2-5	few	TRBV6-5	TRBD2	CASSWTSGTETQYF	TGTGCCAGCAGCTGGACTAGCGGGACGGAGACCCAGTACTTC
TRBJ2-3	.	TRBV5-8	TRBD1	CASRGQGSDTQYF	TGTGCCAGCAGGGGACAGGGATCTGATACGCAGTATTTT
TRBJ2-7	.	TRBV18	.	CASSLSPVHEEQYF	TGTGCCAGCTCACTAAGTCCCGTTCATGAGGAGCAGTACTTC
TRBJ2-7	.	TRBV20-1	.	CSAEHPEQYF	TGCAGCGCTGAGCACCCCGAGCAGTACTTC
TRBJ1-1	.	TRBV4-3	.	CASSQGERGSNTEAFF	TGCGCCAGCAGCCAAGGGGAACGGGGATCGAACACTGAAGCTTTCTTT
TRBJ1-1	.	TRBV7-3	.	CASSLRTENTEAFF	TGTGCCAGCAGCTTACGGACAGAGAACACTGAAGCTTTCTTT
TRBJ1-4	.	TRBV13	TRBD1	CASSLTGGGEKLFF	TGTGCCAGCAGCTTGACAGGGGGCGGTGAAAAACTGTTTTTT
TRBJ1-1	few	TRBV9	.	CASSQGGETEAFF	TGTGCCAGCAGCCAGGGTGGTGAAACTGAAGCTTTCTTT
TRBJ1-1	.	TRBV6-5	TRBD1	CASSPGQQNTEAFF	TGTGCCAGCAGTCCGGGACAGCAGAACACTGAAGCTTTCTTT
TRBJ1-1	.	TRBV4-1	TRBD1	CASSRDRGNTEAFF	TGCGCCAGCAGCCGAGACAGGGGGAACACTGAAGCTTTCTTT
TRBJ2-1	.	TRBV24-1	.	CATSDSRVERLQFF	TGTGCCACCAGTGACTCCCGAGTGGAGCGTTTGCAGTTCTTC
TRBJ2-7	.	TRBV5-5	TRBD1	CASSFDRGWYEQYF	TGTGCCAGCAGCTTCGACAGGGGTTGGTACGAGCAGTACTTC
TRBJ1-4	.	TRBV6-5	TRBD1	CASSYTTGGSEKLFF	TGTGCCAGCAGTTACACCACAGGGGGGTCGGAAAAACTGTTTTTT
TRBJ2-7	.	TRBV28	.	CACRRDTYEQYF	TGTGCCTGCCGCCGGGACACCTACGAGCAGTACTTC
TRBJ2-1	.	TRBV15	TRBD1	CATSLGFGQGNNEQFF	TGTGCCACCAGCCTAGGTTTCGGACAGGGTAACAATGAGCAGTTCTTC
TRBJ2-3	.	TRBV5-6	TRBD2	CASSLGGLAGLTDTQYF	TGTGCCAGCAGCTTGGGGGGACTAGCGGGCCTCACAGATACGCAGTATTTT
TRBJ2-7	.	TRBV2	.	CASSEGSRGGYEQYF	TGTGCCAGCAGTGAAGGTTCGAGAGGAGGCTACGAGCAGTACTTC
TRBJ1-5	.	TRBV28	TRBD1	CASTANRGDNQPQHF	TGTGCCAGCACTGCGAACAGGGGGGACAATCAGCCCCAGCATTTT
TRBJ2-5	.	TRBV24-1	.	CATSDPSRGGETQYF	TGTGCCACCAGTGATCCCTCACGAGGGGGAGAGACCCAGTACTTC